Following are 29 T cell receptor beta chains from one sample sequenced in a study of T cells in Graves' hyperthyroidism and ophthalmopathy. RNA transcripts served as the template for amplifying TCR beta CDR3 regions. The primer set for the first-round RT-PCR of the TCR CDR3 was HTBI. TCRdb fed the multiplex PCR reads into MiXCR, producing one record per CDR3 protein. The repertoire consists of about 740,000 distinct CDR3 sequences, with 12% to 15% occurring once and the leading ten covering 10%. Input material: blood. The receptors derive from a young woman with Graves' hyperthyroidism.

This clonotype has ten or more counts. The gene calls are TRBV7-9 and TRBJ2-7, with 10 bases aligning to TRBD1. Trimming cost V 3 bases and J 7 bases; bases outside gene matches: 6. Germline-derived CDR1 and CDR2 are SEHNR and FQNEAQ (reference sequence). CDR3 length: 14 amino acids. The CDR3 reads CASSFDRGQGEQYF. CDR3 sequence (DNA): TGTGCCAGCAGCTTCGACAGGGGGCAAGGGGAGCAGTACTTC.

This clonotype was seen many times. The gene calls are TRBV20-1 and TRBJ2-3; D gene uncertain. V was trimmed by 1 base and J by 2 bases, leaving 4 bases between them. The germline CDR1 and CDR2 sequences are DFQATT and SNEGSKA (reference sequence). CDR3 size: 12 residues. The CDR3 bases are TGCAGTGCTAGAGGTCCCACAGATACGCAGTATTTT. The encoded protein is CSARGPTDTQYF.

The genes are TRBV7-9 and TRBJ2-2; 12 bases agree with TRBD2. J gave up 7 bases and V 0 bases, and 3 bases lay outside the gene matches. The CDR3 is 16 residues long. The germline V gene has CDR1 SEHNR and CDR2 FQNEAQ (reference sequence). CDR3 region: CASSLARLAGDGELFF. The CDR3, as DNA: TGTGCCAGCAGCTTAGCGCGACTAGCGGGAGACGGGGAGCTGTTTTTT.

The V call is TRBV6-2 or TRBV6-3, the J call TRBJ1-5; possibly TRBD1 for D (5 bases). In germline, CDR1 is MNHEY, CDR2 SVGEGT. Trimming shortened V by 0 bases and J by 5 bases, and 14 bases separated the two germline ends. The CDR3 totals 16 residues. CDR3 loop: CASSYSTRDGDQPQHF. CDR3 sequence (DNA): TGTGCCAGCAGTTACTCGACCAGGGACGGAGATCAGCCCCAGCATTTT.

Comment on this clonotype: Possible read error: a much larger clone is one base away. Because the CDR3 is missing its conserved closing phenylalanine or tryptophan, this is likely a read error. The genes are TRBV7-9 and TRBJ2-7; D not resolved. Looked up from germline, CDR1 is SEHNR and CDR2 is FQNEAQ (reference sequence). This CDR3 contains 11 residues. CDR3 region: CASSLNAEQYS. Here the CDR3 DNA reads TGCGCCAGCAGCTTGAACGCCGAGCAGTACTCC.

This clonotype was found many times. The chain uses TRBV7-9 and TRBJ2-7; the D call may be TRBD1 or TRBD2 (5 bases each). CDR1 is SEHNR, CDR2 FQNEAQ, per germline (reference sequence). The CDR3 loop spans 16 amino acids. V was cut by 4 bases and J by 4 bases, with 20 bases left in between. CDR3 sequence (DNA): TGTGCCAGCAGCTCCCTCGAGGGGTTGGGGGATTACGAGCAGTACTTC. Protein: CASSSLEGLGDYEQYF.

This clonotype was detected many times. The chain couples TRBV7-9 to TRBJ2-4, with no clear D. The germline V gene encodes CDR1 SEHNR and CDR2 FQNEAQ (reference sequence). The V and J ends lost 4 bases and 1 base respectively, with 8 bases between them. CDR3 length: 14 residues. Here the CDR3 reads CASSWSRAKNIQYF. The DNA of the CDR3 is TGTGCCAGCAGCTGGTCACGGGCCAAAAACATTCAGTACTTC.

This clonotype was found many times. This chain uses TRBV30 with TRBJ2-1; no definite D call. Germline CDR1 GTSNPN, CDR2 SVGIG (reference sequence). V gave up 0 bases and J gave up 9 bases, with 12 bases separating them. This CDR3 comprises 13 residues. The CDR3 loop reads CAWSVRVRGEQFF. The CDR3, as DNA: TGTGCCTGGAGTGTACGGGTCAGAGGTGAGCAGTTCTTC.

This clonotype was seen more than once but under ten times. V gene TRBV11-2 combines with J gene TRBJ2-1; the D gene is possibly TRBD2 (6 bases). Trimming took off 1 base at V and 4 bases at J, with 11 bases between the two ends. CDR3 length equals 15 residues. Germline CDR1 SGHAT, CDR2 FQNNGV. The CDR3 nucleotides are TGTGCCAGCAGCTTAGCGGCGGGACGGTACAATGAGCAGTTCTTC. This codes for CASSLAAGRYNEQFF.

This clonotype was counted only a few times. V and J are TRBV24-1 and TRBJ2-1; 8 bases agree with TRBD2. The J segment lost 7 bases and the V segment lost 9 bases, leaving 7 bases of the junction unmatched. The CDR3 is 13 amino acids. CDR1 and CDR2 from the germline V gene are KGHDR and SFDVKD. CDR3 nucleotides: TGTGCCACCGCGTCGGGAGGGCGTAATGAGCAGTTCTTC. Residues: CATASGGRNEQFF.

The sample holds a few counts of this clonotype. The V and J genes are TRBV7-9 and TRBJ2-7, with 11 nucleotides matching TRBD1. In germline, CDR1 is SEHNR, CDR2 FQNEAQ (reference sequence). The CDR3 spans 17 residues. V dropped 5 bases and J dropped 0; count of bases not matched to a gene: 9. The CDR3 is CASSQGTGGESSYEQYF. Written as DNA, the CDR3 is TGTGCCAGCAGCCAGGGGACAGGGGGGGAGAGCTCCTACGAGCAGTACTTC.

This clonotype was detected many times. The rearrangement links TRBV7-6 to TRBJ2-2, with D perhaps matching TRBD2 (5 bases). The CDR3 is 15 amino acids. The germline gives CDR1 SGHVS, CDR2 FNYEAQ. V shed 2 bases and J shed 8 bases, with 15 bases lying between them. CDR3: CASSLSGSRSGELFF. The DNA for the CDR3 is TGTGCCAGCAGCTTAAGCGGCTCACGTTCTGGGGAGCTGTTTTTT.

This clonotype was observed at least ten times. This sequence joins TRBV11-2 and TRBJ2-7; 10 bases fit TRBD2. V trimming: 0 bases; J trimming: 5 bases; junction bases outside the gene matches: 10. CDR1 and CDR2 from the germline V gene are SGHAT and FQNNGV. There are 17 residues in the CDR3. Written as DNA, the CDR3 is TGTGCCAGCAGCTTAGATGTGGCTAGCGGGAGTTTCAACGAGCAGTACTTC. Protein product: CASSLDVASGSFNEQYF.

In its sample, this clonotype was seen many times. The chain is built from TRBV6-1 and TRBJ1-1, with D uncertain. Trimming removed 3 bases from V and 11 bases from J, with 10 bases in between. Germline loops: CDR1 MNHNS, CDR2 SASEGT. The CDR3 spans 11 residues. This chain's CDR3 is CASSDLRQAFF. In DNA form, the CDR3 reads TGTGCCAGCAGTGATTTGCGGCAGGCTTTCTTT.

The chain links TRBV12-3 or TRBV12-4 to TRBJ2-7; TRBD1 is a possible D gene (6 bases). Trimming left V 8 bases short and J 6 bases short, with 20 bases between. This CDR3 contains 14 residues. This CDR3 reads CASPRPGTLCEQYF. The CDR3 nucleotides are TGTGCCAGCCCCAGGCCCGGGACATTGTGCGAGCAGTACTTC.

The table lists this clonotype with a few counts. This sequence joins TRBV7-9 and TRBJ2-3, with D perhaps matching TRBD2 (6 bases). There are 15 residues in the CDR3. V was clipped by 1 base and J by 2 bases, with 10 bases between them. Germline assignment: CDR1 SEHNR and CDR2 FQNEAQ (reference sequence). CDR3 DNA sequence: TGTGCCAGCAGCTTAGTGCTAGCGATCACAGATACGCAGTATTTT. Its translation is CASSLVLAITDTQYF.

The V and J genes are TRBV24-1 and TRBJ2-1; the match to TRBD2 covers 7 bases. The CDR3 runs to 14 residues. Germline values: CDR1 KGHDR, CDR2 SFDVKD. The ends lost 4 bases at V and 5 bases at J; junction bases unmatched: 4. CDR3: CATSEQRDNNEQFF. The DNA for the CDR3 is TGTGCCACCAGTGAACAGCGGGATAACAATGAGCAGTTCTTC.

In this sample, this clonotype turned up many times. The rearrangement joins TRBV12-3 or TRBV12-4 to TRBJ1-5, with 7 bases fitting TRBD1. The CDR3 spans 14 residues. The V gene end was trimmed by 6 bases and the J gene end by 3 bases; junction bases not matched to a gene: 5. The CDR3 nucleotides read TGTGCCAGCAGGCATACAGGGGTCAATCAGCCCCAGCATTTT. Translation gives CASRHTGVNQPQHF.

This clonotype was found a few times. A read error may explain this, as a much larger clone is one base away. The V call is TRBV28, the J call TRBJ2-3; D perhaps matches TRBD1 (5 bases). The CDR3 has 15 residues. Per the germline V gene, CDR1 is MDHEN and CDR2 is SYDVKM. CDR3 nucleotide sequence: TGTGCCAGCAAAATTCCAGGGCAGGGCACAGATACGCGGTATTTT. It is translated as CASKIPGQGTDTRYF.

This rearrangement joins TRBV29-1 to TRBJ2-7; maybe TRBD1 (6 bases). Germline lookup yields CDR1 SQVTM and CDR2 ANQGSEA. The CDR3 runs to 13 residues. V was cut by 5 bases and J by 2 bases, with 13 bases left in between. DNA for the CDR3: TGCAGCGTTATCCAGGACAGACCCTACGAGCAGTACTTC. Its translation is CSVIQDRPYEQYF.

V gene TRBV7-9 combines with J gene TRBJ2-5; the D is unclear. Trimming stripped 6 bases from V and 4 bases from J, with 18 bases between. This CDR3 comprises 15 residues. Looked up from germline, CDR1 is SEHNR and CDR2 is FQNEAQ (reference sequence). CDR3 in amino acids: CASSRSLSRRETQYF. The CDR3 DNA sequence: TGTGCCAGCAGTCGCAGCCTCTCTCGGAGAGAGACCCAGTACTTC. Together with reference TRBV7-9 and TRBJ2-5, the CDR3 gives the full variable domain: DTGVSQNPRHKITKRGQNVTFRCDPISEHNRLYWYRQTLGQGPEFLTYFQNEAQLEKSRLLSDRFSAERPKGSFSTLEIQRTEQGDSAMYLCASSRSLSRRETQYFGPGTRLLVL.

This rearrangement joins TRBV3-1 to TRBJ1-2; D gene unclear. Trimming cost V 4 bases and J 3 bases, with 9 bases left between them. The germline V gene encodes CDR1 LGHDT and CDR2 YNNKEL (reference sequence). The CDR3 spans 13 residues. CDR3: CASSRVKDYGYTF. For the CDR3, the DNA is TGTGCCAGCAGCCGGGTTAAGGACTATGGCTACACCTTC.

There are many counts of this clonotype. This rearrangement joins TRBV12-3 or TRBV12-4 to TRBJ2-7; D is perhaps TRBD1 (5 bases). The length of the CDR3 is 17 residues. Trimming stripped 5 bases from V and 1 base from J, with 21 bases between. CDR3 sequence reads: CASSGTLTRARSYEQYF. Here the CDR3 DNA reads TGTGCCAGCAGTGGTACCCTGACCAGGGCTCGGTCCTACGAGCAGTACTTC.

This clonotype was counted at least ten times. This chain joins TRBV7-2 and TRBJ2-4, with 12 bases aligning to TRBD2. Losses at the gene ends were 4 bases for V and 5 bases for J; bases not matched to a gene: 12. Germline lookup yields CDR1 SGHTA and CDR2 FQGNSA. The CDR3 consists of 18 residues. The CDR3 protein is CASSSTSGRGYMQNIQYF. DNA of the CDR3: TGTGCCAGCAGCTCGACTAGCGGGAGAGGTTATATGCAAAACATTCAGTACTTC. The full variable domain, in which reference TRBV7-2 and TRBJ2-4 provide the parts outside the CDR3, is GAGVSQSPSNKVTEKGKDVELRCDPISGHTALYWYRQSLGQGLEFLIYFQGNSAPDKSGLPSDRFSAERTGGSVSTLTIQRTQQEDSAVYLCASSSTSGRGYMQNIQYFGAGTRLSVL.

This clonotype was seen repeatedly, ten times or more. The rearrangement joins TRBV20-1 to TRBJ2-5; D unclear. Germline loops: CDR1 DFQATT, CDR2 SNEGSKA (reference sequence). Trimming shortened V by 6 bases and J by 2 bases, and 19 bases separated the two germline ends. The CDR3 is made up of 15 amino acids. The CDR3, as DNA: TGCAGTGCCCCTAATCCGACGGTGACTCAAGAGACCCAGTACTTC. It yields the protein CSAPNPTVTQETQYF.

This clonotype appeared many times. This sequence joins TRBV28 and TRBJ2-1; D remains unclear. The V end lost 3 bases, the J end lost 4 bases, and 7 bases lay between the germline ends. This CDR3 is 13 amino acids long. Germline V lookup: CDR1 MDHEN, CDR2 SYDVKM. CDR3 nucleotide sequence: TGTGCCAGCAGTTTCGGCCAATACAATGAGCAGTTCTTC. The encoded protein is CASSFGQYNEQFF.

This clonotype showed up many times. The rearrangement joins TRBV2 to TRBJ2-3; 10 bases are shared with TRBD1. CDR1 is SNHLY and CDR2 is FYNNEI in the germline V gene. This CDR3 is built from 18 residues. Trimming took 2 bases from V and 2 from J; bases not matched to a gene: 10. CDR3 residues: CASSERDRGLLFTDTQYF. The CDR3 DNA reads TGTGCCAGCAGTGAAAGGGACAGGGGACTACTCTTCACAGATACGCAGTATTTT.

In this sample, this clonotype turned up many times. This chain joins TRBV18 and TRBJ2-7, with TRBD1 as a possible D gene (5 bases). Germline CDR1 KGHSH, CDR2 LQKENI. V was pared by 7 bases and J by 5 bases, with 12 bases between. The CDR3 has 12 residues. Written as DNA, the CDR3 is TGTGCCAGCTTCGACAGTGCAAACGAGCAGTACTTC. Amino acids: CASFDSANEQYF.

This clonotype was found many times. The V call is TRBV7-9, the J call TRBJ1-1; D is perhaps TRBD1 (6 bases). This CDR3 is 14 amino acids long. In germline, CDR1 is SEHNR, CDR2 FQNEAQ (reference sequence). Between the trimmed V and J ends, which lost 5 bases and 1 base, there was a span of 11 bases. CDR3 nucleotides: TGTGCCAGCAGCCCCTGGACAGAGAACACTGAAGCTTTCTTT. Encoded protein: CASSPWTENTEAFF.